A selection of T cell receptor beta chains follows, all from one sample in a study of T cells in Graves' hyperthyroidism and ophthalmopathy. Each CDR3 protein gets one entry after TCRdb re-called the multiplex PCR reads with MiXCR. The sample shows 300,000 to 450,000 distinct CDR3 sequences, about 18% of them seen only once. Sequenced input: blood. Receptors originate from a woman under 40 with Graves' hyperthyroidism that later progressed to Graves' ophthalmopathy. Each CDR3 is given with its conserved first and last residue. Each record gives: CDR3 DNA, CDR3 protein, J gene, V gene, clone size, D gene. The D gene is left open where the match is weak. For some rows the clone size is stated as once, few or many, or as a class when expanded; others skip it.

TGCGCCAGCAGCTCCCCCGGGGGGACAGGGATCTACGAGCAGTACTTC,CASSSPGGTGIYEQYF,TRBJ2-7,TRBV5-1,few,TRBD1
TGTGCCAGCAGCCAAGATCTGGTTGGCGCCTACGAGCAGTACTTC,CASSQDLVGAYEQYF,TRBJ2-7,TRBV4-2,-,-
TGTGCCAGCAGTTTAGAGTCGGACAGGGGGTACTCTGGAAACACCATATATTTT,CASSLESDRGYSGNTIYF,TRBJ1-3,TRBV28,-,TRBD1
TGTGCCAGCAGTGAATTCCAGGAGCAAGTTACGCAGTATTTT,CASSEFQEQVTQYF,TRBJ2-3,TRBV25-1,many,-
TGCGCCAGCAGCCAAGATCCTAGGGGGTCCTACGAGCAGTACTTC,CASSQDPRGSYEQYF,TRBJ2-7,TRBV4-1,-,-
TGTGCCACCAGTGATTGGGGAGTAGAGACCCAGTACTTC,CATSDWGVETQYF,TRBJ2-5,TRBV24-1,many,-
TGTGCCAGCAGCCAAGTCATTAACCGGGACAGGCCACTTGAGCAGTTCTTC,CASSQVINRDRPLEQFF,TRBJ2-1,TRBV3-1,many,TRBD1
TGTGCCAGCAGTTTAGCGTTGTCAGGGGGCTACACCTTC,CASSLALSGGYTF,TRBJ1-2,TRBV12-3/TRBV12-4,many,-
TGTGCCAGCAGTGAAGCCGGAGCTGGAAACACCATATATTTT,CASSEAGAGNTIYF,TRBJ1-3,TRBV25-1,few,-
TGTGCCAGCAGCTACGGAGCACAGGGGATCTCCTACGAGCAGTACTTC,CASSYGAQGISYEQYF,TRBJ2-7,TRBV7-6,many,TRBD1
TGTGCCAGCAGTTTGAGGGCTAGCGGGAGAGGGAATGAGCAGTTCTTC,CASSLRASGRGNEQFF,TRBJ2-1,TRBV12-3/TRBV12-4,-,TRBD2
TGTGCCAGCGGACAGGGATATTGGCAGCCCCAGCATTTT,CASGQGYWQPQHF,TRBJ1-5,TRBV12-3/TRBV12-4,many,TRBD1
TGTGCCAGCAGGTTGGAGGGTGATCAGCCCCAGCATTTT,CASRLEGDQPQHF,TRBJ1-5,TRBV2,-,-
TGTGCCACCAGCAGAGATCTGTGGGAATGGAACACTGAAGCTTTCTTT,CATSRDLWEWNTEAFF,TRBJ1-1,TRBV15,many,-
TGTGCCAGCAGTTTGGAGGGGGCGTGGGAGCAGTTCTTC,CASSLEGAWEQFF,TRBJ2-1,TRBV28,-,-
TGTGCCAGCAGTTTAATCGAGGGGAGCTCCTACAATGAGCAGTTCTTC,CASSLIEGSSYNEQFF,TRBJ2-1,TRBV12-3/TRBV12-4,many,-
TGTGCCAGCAGCTCGGCGCCGGGAGCGGAGGTCCCCAATCAGCCCCAGCATTTT,CASSSAPGAEVPNQPQHF,TRBJ1-5,TRBV27,many,-
TGTGCCAGCAGTGATCGTCTAGCGGTAGATACGCAGTATTTT,CASSDRLAVDTQYF,TRBJ2-3,TRBV6-1,-,TRBD2
TGTGCCAGCAGTCAAGGGGGGATCCGGGACAGGGGGCAAGAATCGAACACCGGGGAGCTGTTTTTT,CASSQGGIRDRGQESNTGELFF,TRBJ2-2,TRBV14,few,TRBD1
TGTGCCAGCTCCCTTGGGGCCTACAATGAGCAGTTCTTC,CASSLGAYNEQFF,TRBJ2-1,TRBV7-2,many,-
TGTGCCAGCAGCTTAGGTCCAGGCATGGCTGGGGCCAACGTCCTGACTTTC,CASSLGPGMAGANVLTF,TRBJ2-6,TRBV7-8,few,-
TGTGCCAGCAGCCAAAAGGGCGGGGGCACCTACGAGCAGTACTTC,CASSQKGGGTYEQYF,TRBJ2-7,TRBV2,-,-
TGTGCCACCAGCGCCACCGACAGGGGCAGTAATTCACCCCTCCACTTT,CATSATDRGSNSPLHF,TRBJ1-6,TRBV15,few,TRBD1
TGCGCCAGCAGTGAAGGGACAGGGAGGAAATCACCCCTCCACTTT,CASSEGTGRKSPLHF,TRBJ1-6,TRBV10-2,many,TRBD1
TGCGCCAGCAGCTATAGACAGGAGCTTACAGATACGCAGTATTTT,CASSYRQELTDTQYF,TRBJ2-3,TRBV5-1,-,-
TGTGCCAGCAGTTGTACGCTTTGTCCGGATGGGGCCAACGTCCTGACTTTC,CASSCTLCPDGANVLTF,TRBJ2-6,TRBV28,many,-
TGTGCCGGACTAAGGCCCCGACGACAGAACACTGAAGCTTTCTTT,CAGLRPRRQNTEAFF,TRBJ1-1,TRBV7-3,many,-
TGCGCCAGCAGCCAAGTGGGACAGGCAAGCAATCAGCCCCAGCACTTT,CASSQVGQASNQPQHF,TRBJ1-5,TRBV4-1,few,TRBD1
TGCAGTGCTGAGGACAGGGAAGTGGGGAACACTGAAGCTTTCTTT,CSAEDREVGNTEAFF,TRBJ1-1,TRBV20-1,-,TRBD1
TGTGCCAGCAGCCAAGATGTTCGAGCGGGAGTCTCCTACGAGCAGTACTTC,CASSQDVRAGVSYEQYF,TRBJ2-7,TRBV3-1,-,TRBD2
TGTGCCAGCACCCAACGGCCGAGGTCGAACACTGAAGCTTTCTTT,CASTQRPRSNTEAFF,TRBJ1-1,TRBV27,many,-
TGCGCCAGCAGGGTGGGACAGGGGCCACTGAGGGATGGTGAAGCTTTCTTT,CASRVGQGPLRDGEAFF,TRBJ1-1,TRBV4-1,-,TRBD1
TGTGCCAGCAGTGAAAACTACCTTGTCCCCAATTCACCCCTCCACTTT,CASSENYLVPNSPLHF,TRBJ1-6,TRBV6-1,many,-
TGCAGTGCTAGTGGCCACGGGGACAGTCGGCCGAGCTCCTACGAGCAGTACTTC,CSASGHGDSRPSSYEQYF,TRBJ2-7,TRBV20-1,few,TRBD1
TGTGCCAGCAAGGGGTATTCACCCCTCCACTTT,CASKGYSPLHF,TRBJ1-6,TRBV6-1,many,-
TGCAGTGCTAGAGCCGCGGGGACAGGCCGTACCTCTGGGGCCAACGTCCTGACTTTC,CSARAAGTGRTSGANVLTF,TRBJ2-6,TRBV20-1,-,TRBD1
TGTGCCAGCACGGAGGAGACAGGGGTCGACGAGCAGTACTTC,CASTEETGVDEQYF,TRBJ2-7,TRBV28,-,TRBD1
TGCAGTGCTAGAGTAGCTATAAACTACGAGCAGTACTTC,CSARVAINYEQYF,TRBJ2-7,TRBV20-1,few,-
TGTGCCGGCATCTCGGGACTAGCTGTTCAAGAGACCCAGTACTTC,CAGISGLAVQETQYF,TRBJ2-5,TRBV2,-,TRBD2
TGTGCCAGCAGCACCCTGACAGGGATTTATGGCTACACCTTC,CASSTLTGIYGYTF,TRBJ1-2,TRBV27,few,TRBD1
TGTGCCATCAGTGAACAGGGAAACATTCAGTACTTC,CAISEQGNIQYF,TRBJ2-4,TRBV10-3,many,-
TGTGCCACCGGCCCGTCAGGTCCTACACAGTTCTTC,CATGPSGPTQFF,TRBJ2-1,TRBV27,many,-
TGTGCCAGCAGCTTATTACTAGCGGAGCTACGTACAGATACGCAGTATTTT,CASSLLLAELRTDTQYF,TRBJ2-3,TRBV7-9,many,TRBD2
TGTGCCAGCAGCCTCGAGCGATGGGGTCTAAACTATGGCTACACCTTC,CASSLERWGLNYGYTF,TRBJ1-2,TRBV3-1,many,-
TGTGCCAGCAGAAGTGGGAGTGGCTACACCTTC,CASRSGSGYTF,TRBJ1-2,TRBV3-1,few,-
TGTGCCAGCAGTTTAGGTCTTAGCGGCACAGATACGCAGTATTTT,CASSLGLSGTDTQYF,TRBJ2-3,TRBV12-3/TRBV12-4,many,-
TGTGCCACCAGCAGAGATTGGCGCTACGAGCAGTACTTC,CATSRDWRYEQYF,TRBJ2-7,TRBV15,few,-
TGCAGCGTCGGCCTGCGCGGGGATACGCAGTATTTT,CSVGLRGDTQYF,TRBJ2-3,TRBV29-1,-,-
TGTGCCACCAGCGAAGGGACCTCAAACGAGCAGTACTTC,CATSEGTSNEQYF,TRBJ2-7,TRBV15,many,-
TGTGCCAGCAGCTCGGCCGGCCTAGCCAAAAACATTCAGTACTTC,CASSSAGLAKNIQYF,TRBJ2-4,TRBV5-5,-,-
TGTGCCAGCAGTTTGCGCGGGGGGGCGGTGGAGCAGTACTTC,CASSLRGGAVEQYF,TRBJ2-7,TRBV12-3/TRBV12-4,-,TRBD2